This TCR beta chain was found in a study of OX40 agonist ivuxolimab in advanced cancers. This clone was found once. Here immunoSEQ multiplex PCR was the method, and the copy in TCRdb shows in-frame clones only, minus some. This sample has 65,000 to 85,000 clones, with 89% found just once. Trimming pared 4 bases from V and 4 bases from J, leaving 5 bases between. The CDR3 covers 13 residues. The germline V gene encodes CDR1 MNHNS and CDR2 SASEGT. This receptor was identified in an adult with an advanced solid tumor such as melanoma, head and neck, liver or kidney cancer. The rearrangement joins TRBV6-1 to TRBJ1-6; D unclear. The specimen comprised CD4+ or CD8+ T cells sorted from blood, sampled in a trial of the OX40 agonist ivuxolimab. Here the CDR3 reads CASSGQYNSPLHF. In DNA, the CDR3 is TGTGCCAGCAGTGGACAATATAATTCACCCCTCCACTTT.